Described below is a single TCR beta chain sequence and its context. Its antigen remains unidentified. The data were taken from a study of cytomegalovirus exposure and HLA in healthy donors. As for the study in general: About 85 million unique TCR sequences came from HLA-typed donors in an early release. The study, taken as a whole, reports: Most TCR beta V segments were productive about 90% or about 30% of the time in an earlier analysis.

PCR amplification relied on 60 Vbeta primers (plus 13 Jbeta primers). Profiled with immunoSEQ multiplex PCR; TCRdb holds only in-frame clones, not every one. This repertoire shows some 56,000 clones, about 57% found once; its top ten account for around 11%. V was shortened by 1 base and J by 3 bases, with 6 bases between the two germline ends. This CDR3 is built from 13 residues. Germline V gene lookup returns CDR1 SGHTA and CDR2 FQGNSA. The chain combines TRBV7-2 with TRBJ1-1, with unresolved D. The clonotype was recovered from a human donor in good health. Sequencing was carried out using PBMCs. This CDR3 reads CASSLDRDTEAFF. The CDR3 DNA is TGTGCCAGCAGCTTAGATCGGGACACTGAAGCTTTCTTT.